These 9 T cell receptor beta chains share one sample of origin, sequenced in a study of T-cell reconstitution after alpha-beta-depleted transplantation in children. Unique molecular identifiers were incorporated into the prepared TCRbeta library. MiXCR, run by TCRdb on the PCR reads, gives a single entry per CDR3 protein. Of 170,000 or so distinct CDR3 sequences listed, approximately 7% were seen once; the top ten hold 3% to 3.5%. The starting material was PBMCs from the stem cell graft donor, obtained from the stem cell graft. All receptors derive from a human donor who donated a stem cell graft to a child with Wiskott-Aldrich syndrome.

This clonotype was seen repeatedly, ten times or more. V and J are TRBV7-2 and TRBJ1-5; D perhaps matches TRBD1 (5 bases). Looked up from germline, CDR1 is SGHTA and CDR2 is FQGNSA. The CDR3 length is 15 residues. Between the trimmed V and J ends, which lost 1 base and 6 bases, there was a span of 13 bases. The CDR3 nucleotides read TGTGCCAGCAGCTTAGTTCTTGGGGGGATTCAGCCCCAGCATTTT. It encodes CASSLVLGGIQPQHF.

This clonotype has a handful of counts. J is TRBJ1-1 and V is TRBV18, with TRBD1 identical over 7 bases. Germline CDR1 KGHSH, CDR2 LQKENI. V lost 1 base, J lost 1 base, and 3 bases stayed unmatched. The CDR3 has 15 amino acids. The CDR3 coding sequence is TGTGCCAGCTCACCACAGGGGGCAGGGAACACTGAAGCTTTCTTT. Its protein is CASSPQGAGNTEAFF.

This clonotype was seen at least ten times. The gene calls are TRBV18 and TRBJ2-3; 9 bases map to TRBD1. CDR1 is KGHSH and CDR2 is LQKENI in the germline V gene. The CDR3 length is 16 residues. The J segment lost 4 bases and the V segment lost 1 base, leaving 6 bases of the junction unmatched. Here the CDR3 reads CASSPQGQGGADTQYF. The CDR3 bases are TGTGCCAGCTCACCACAGGGACAGGGAGGCGCAGATACGCAGTATTTT.

This clonotype showed up many times. V and J are TRBV7-6 and TRBJ2-3; TRBD2 matches 7 bases. From germline, CDR1 is SGHVS and CDR2 FNYEAQ. After removal of 6 bases from V and 5 bases from J, the junction contained 8 bases not matched to a gene. The CDR3 covers 14 residues. In DNA, the CDR3 is TGTGCCAGCAGTTTGGGGGGGGGTATAGATACGCAGTATTTT. Protein: CASSLGGGIDTQYF.

This clonotype was observed at least ten times. The V and J genes are TRBV15 and TRBJ2-1; 7 bases align to TRBD1. The CDR3 loop spans 13 amino acids. Trimming removed 2 bases from V and 7 bases from J; junction bases left unmatched: 2. Germline CDR1 reads LNHNV; CDR2 reads YYDKDF (reference sequence). This chain's CDR3 is CATSRTRGNEQFF. DNA for the CDR3: TGTGCCACCAGCAGAACCAGGGGGAATGAGCAGTTCTTC.

This clonotype was seen ten or more times. V is TRBV20-1 and J is TRBJ2-2; tentatively, D is TRBD1 or TRBD2 (5 bases each). The CDR3 totals 14 residues. CDR1 is DFQATT, CDR2 SNEGSKA, per germline (reference sequence). V lost 1 base and J 6 bases, leaving 12 bases between the germline ends. The DNA for the CDR3 is TGCAGTGCTAGAGTTGGGGGAAGGGCCGGGGAGCTGTTTTTT. Protein product: CSARVGGRAGELFF.

This clonotype was counted only a few times. This chain uses TRBV29-1 with TRBJ1-4; tentatively, D is TRBD1 (5 bases). V dropped 4 bases and J dropped 10 bases, with 7 bases sitting between them. In germline, CDR1 is SQVTM, CDR2 ANQGSEA. The CDR3 consists of 10 residues. The DNA of the CDR3 is TGCAGCGTTGGTGGGGCAAAACTGTTTTTT. It codes for CSVGGAKLFF.

This clonotype was recorded many times. The chain joins TRBV7-9 to TRBJ2-1; D is perhaps TRBD1 or TRBD2 (6 bases each). Germline V CDR1 and CDR2: SEHNR, FQNEAQ (reference sequence). The V gene lost 5 bases and the J gene lost 6 bases, with 11 bases spanning the gap. CDR3 size: 13 residues. The CDR3: CASSPRGPNEQFF. As DNA, the CDR3 is TGTGCCAGCAGCCCCCGGGGGCCCAATGAGCAGTTCTTC.

The V gene is TRBV4-2, the J gene TRBJ1-3, with a possible D match to TRBD1 (5 bases). V was clipped by 1 base and J by 4 bases, with 14 bases between them. This CDR3 has 16 residues. CDR1 is LGHNA, CDR2 YNFKEQ, per germline. CDR3 residues: CASSQASSGTGNTIYF. CDR3 sequence (DNA): TGTGCCAGCAGCCAAGCCTCCTCGGGGACCGGAAACACCATATATTTT.